This TCR beta chain was obtained from a study of tumor and adjacent non-tumor tissue in lung cancer. Turning to the study itself: Histology: 12 adenocarcinoma, a couple of squamous cell carcinoma, 1 small cell lung cancer. Each sample yielded a few million productive TCRbeta reads on average.

A modified ARM-PCR protocol with three rounds of nested PCR amplified TCRbeta. TCRdb re-analysed the multiplex PCR reads in MiXCR, keeping a single row per CDR3 protein. This sample has over 100,000 distinct CDR3 sequences, with roughly two thirds found just once. The study's findings and limits: Shorter survival was associated with higher TCR diversity in tumors.

No cell sorting was done before RNA was extracted from the tissue. Distant lung tissue was collected more than 3 cm away from the tumor edge. As regards this clonotype: The antigen is undetermined.

V lost 3 bases, J lost 1 base, and 14 bases lay in between. The germline CDR1 and CDR2 sequences are DFQATT and SNEGSKA (reference sequence). The CDR3 spans 15 residues. The TCR was taken from a man between 60 and 70 years old with non-small cell lung cancer. The sequencing sample was made of distant non-tumor lung tissue. The rearrangement uses TRBV20-1 and TRBJ2-3; possible D gene TRBD2, 6 bases. CDR3 DNA sequence: TGCAGTGCTAGCGGGCTAGCGAAGGGCACAGATACGCAGTATTTT. As protein: CSASGLAKGTDTQYF.